This T cell receptor (beta chain) was recovered during a study of T cells in Graves' hyperthyroidism and ophthalmopathy. Study-wide results and caveats: Researchers report that a 13 V-J model separated ophthalmopathy from stable hyperthyroidism. Among thyroid clonotypes expanded above 0.001, most also appeared in blood.

This clonotype was detected many times. Its antigen is still unknown. This CDR3 spans 14 amino acids. V lost 3 bases and J 2 bases, leaving 9 bases between the germline ends. Germline loops: CDR1 SGHTA, CDR2 FQGNSA. TCR beta CDR3 sequences were amplified from RNA transcripts. Using the HTBI primer set, a first-round RT-PCR was run on the TCR CDR3. Using its own MiXCR run on the multiplex PCR reads, TCRdb lists one record per CDR3 protein. The repertoire holds 600,000 to 850,000 distinct CDR3 sequences, roughly a sixth seen once, with 15% to 20% in the top ten. The study enrolled patients aged 18 to 65 with newly diagnosed hyperthyroidism of under 2 months' duration. The study collected blood at first hyperthyroidism diagnosis, before any ophthalmopathy symptoms arose.

V usage is TRBV7-2 and J usage is TRBJ2-3; D ambiguous. The sequencing sample was made of blood. This receptor was obtained from a woman in her forties or fifties with Graves' hyperthyroidism that later progressed to Graves' ophthalmopathy. CDR3 bases: TGTGCCAGCAGCTTCGCACCAGTCACAGATACGCAGTATTTT. Translation: CASSFAPVTDTQYF.